The 12 T cell receptor beta chains reported below all come from one sample, sequenced in a study of identical twins. Via MiXCR, TCRdb re-called the 5' RACE reads, giving one row per CDR3 protein. The sample shows about 1.7 million distinct CDR3 sequences, around a third of them seen only once. Sequencing used cord blood. The receptor set was obtained from a newborn girl in good health.

This clonotype was observed a handful of times. The V gene is TRBV5-1, the J gene TRBJ2-7; maybe TRBD2 (6 bases). The ends were cut back, 6 bases at V and 7 bases at J, with 20 bases in the middle. CDR3 size: 14 residues. Germline CDR1 is SGHRS and CDR2 is YFSETQ. The CDR3 sequence is CASTVASVNNEQYF. For the CDR3, the DNA is TGCGCCAGCACGGTGGCTAGCGTAAACAATGAGCAGTACTTC.

There are a few counts of this clonotype. The chain is built from TRBV12-3 or TRBV12-4 and TRBJ1-5; D is uncertain. V gave up 4 bases and J gave up 3 bases, with 7 bases separating them. CDR3 length: 13 amino acids. In nucleotides, the CDR3 is TGTGCCAGCAGTTGGCGGGACAATCAGCCCCAGCATTTT. The encoded protein is CASSWRDNQPQHF.

This clonotype showed up just a few times. The chain recombines TRBV9 with TRBJ2-7; 7 positions agree with TRBD2. The trim removed 4 bases at V and 5 bases at J, leaving 6 bases unmatched. Per the germline V gene, CDR1 is SGDLS and CDR2 is YYNGEE. CDR3 length: 13 amino acids. The CDR3 loop is CASSYNREDEQYF. As DNA, the CDR3 is TGTGCCAGCAGCTATAACCGGGAGGACGAGCAGTACTTC.

The J gene is TRBJ2-7, the V gene TRBV11-3, with D perhaps being TRBD1 or TRBD2 (5 bases each). Per germline, CDR1 SGHNT and CDR2 YENEEA. There are 15 residues in the CDR3. V lost 5 bases to trimming and J lost 7 bases, with 21 bases between them. CDR3 amino acids: CASSARAGRGNEQYF. The CDR3 region has the DNA TGTGCCAGCAGCGCCCGAGCAGGGAGAGGAAATGAGCAGTACTTC.

The CDR3 sequence is CASSQGLAGTETQYF. The CDR3 coding sequence is TGTGCCAGCAGCCAAGGACTAGCGGGAACAGAGACCCAGTACTTC. V gene TRBV3-1 combines with J gene TRBJ2-5; TRBD2 matches 11 bases. CDR3 length: 15 residues. Trimming cost V 1 base and J 4 bases; bases outside gene matches: 2. CDR1 is LGHDT and CDR2 is YNNKEL in the germline V gene (reference sequence).

V and J are TRBV2 and TRBJ2-2, with TRBD2 matching 13 bases. Trimming removed 4 bases from V and 4 bases from J; junction bases left unmatched: 3. The germline V gene has CDR1 SNHLY and CDR2 FYNNEI. The CDR3 totals 16 residues. The CDR3, as DNA: TGTGCCAGCAGTGCCACTAGCGGGAGGGGCACCGGGGAGCTGTTTTTT. Protein: CASSATSGRGTGELFF.

The chain has TRBV7-9 and TRBJ2-1; D is undetermined. Trimming pared 2 bases from V and 8 bases from J, leaving 19 bases between. This CDR3 has 16 amino acids. The V gene's germline CDR1 is SEHNR and CDR2 FQNEAQ (reference sequence). CDR3 sequence: CASSLLGNLLGHEQFF. CDR3 nucleotide sequence: TGTGCCAGCAGCTTATTGGGAAACCTTCTGGGTCATGAGCAGTTCTTC.

This chain joins TRBV28 and TRBJ1-1, with D possibly being TRBD1 (6 bases). CDR3 size: 13 residues. Germline-derived CDR1 and CDR2 are MDHEN and SYDVKM. The V end was cut by 3 bases, the J end by 6 bases, with 11 bases between. The CDR3 bases are TGTGCCAGCAGTTTCGACAGGTGGGCTGAAGCTTTCTTT. Its protein is CASSFDRWAEAFF.

The rearrangement uses TRBV4-1 and TRBJ2-1, with a possible D match to TRBD2 (6 bases). Germline V gene lookup returns CDR1 MGHRA and CDR2 YSYEKL. V shed 2 bases and J shed 4 bases, with 18 bases lying between them. This CDR3 is 17 amino acids long. CDR3 DNA sequence: TGCGCCAGCAGCCAACGGGAAGCGGGTGGTCCTTACAATGAGCAGTTCTTC. Amino acids: CASSQREAGGPYNEQFF.

The chain combines TRBV5-1 with TRBJ2-5; D remains unclear. With 3 bases removed from V and 3 bases from J, the gap between germline ends came to 21 bases. The CDR3 sequence is 17 residues long. Germline V lookup: CDR1 SGHRS, CDR2 YFSETQ. CDR3 nucleotides: TGCGCCAGCAGCTCTTGGATAGCCGGGCTTTCTAAAGAGACCCAGTACTTC. It is translated as CASSSWIAGLSKETQYF. Filled out from reference TRBV5-1 and TRBJ2-5, the complete variable domain reads KAGVTQTPRYLIKTRGQQVTLSCSPISGHRSVSWYQQTPGQGLQFLFEYFSETQRNKGNFPGRFSGRQFSNSRSEMNVSTLELGDSALYLCASSSWIAGLSKETQYFGPGTRLLVL.

In its sample, this clonotype was seen many times. The chain links TRBV29-1 to TRBJ2-1; 9 bases match TRBD2. J lost 5 bases, V lost 3 bases, and 8 bases had no gene match. The CDR3 contains 15 residues. Germline V gene sequence: CDR1 SQVTM, CDR2 ANQGSEA. The CDR3 reads CSVETALAGDNEQFF. The CDR3 nucleotides are TGCAGCGTTGAGACAGCTTTAGCGGGAGACAATGAGCAGTTCTTC.

The chain recombines TRBV20-1 with TRBJ2-1, with D possibly being TRBD1 or TRBD2 (5 bases each). The CDR3 consists of 16 residues. CDR1 and CDR2 from the germline V gene are DFQATT and SNEGSKA (reference sequence). V shed 5 bases and J shed 2 bases, with 19 bases lying between them. The DNA for the CDR3 is TGCAGTGCTCATAGCCGCAGGGAGTCGGCCTACAATGAGCAGTTCTTC. Its protein product is CSAHSRRESAYNEQFF.